A selection of T cell receptor beta chains follows, all from one sample in a study of shared clonotypes between healthy human individuals. Clones were sequenced by immunoSEQ multiplex PCR, and TCRdb holds only the in-frame ones, with some missing. The table lists about 1.1 million clones, 77% of them singletons. The sequencing sample was made of memory CD4+ T cells from PBMCs. The receptors derive from a man aged 18 to 30 in good health. Some clones in this sample may be carry-over from other donors' samples. Both conserved end residues are part of each CDR3. A D gene is named only where the DNA matches it firmly. Expanded clones get a size class; other rows say once, few or many, or leave the size out.

.	TRBV6-1	.	TRBJ2-3	CASSDFAVFLSSTDTQYF	TGTGCCAGCAGTGATTTTGCGGTATTCCTCTCTAGCACAGATACGCAGTATTTT
TRBD1	TRBV7-3	.	TRBJ2-2	CASSRQGIGELFF	TGTGCCAGCAGCCGACAGGGGATCGGGGAGCTGTTTTTT
.	TRBV30	.	TRBJ2-7	CAWSGGSGYEQYF	TGTGCCTGGAGTGGGGGGAGCGGTTACGAGCAGTACTTC
.	TRBV19	.	TRBJ1-5	CASSLSRGNQPQHF	TGTGCCAGTAGTCTGTCCCGGGGCAATCAGCCCCAGCATTTT
.	TRBV18	.	TRBJ1-4	CASSPSGTLNEKLFF	TGTGCCAGCTCCCCATCCGGGACTCTCAATGAAAAACTGTTTTTT
.	TRBV28	once	TRBJ1-1	CASSLPGYTEAFF	TGTGCCAGCAGTTTACCGGGGTACACTGAAGCTTTCTTT
.	TRBV11-3	.	TRBJ1-5	CASSLGSDSNQPQHF	TGTGCCAGCAGCTTAGGTAGTGATAGCAATCAGCCCCAGCATTTT
.	TRBV29-1	.	TRBJ1-2	CSVEVFGGGYTF	TGCAGCGTTGAGGTATTCGGGGGTGGCTACACCTTC
.	TRBV13	.	TRBJ1-2	CASSSKGGAYGYTF	TGTGCCAGCAGCTCCAAAGGGGGGGCCTATGGCTACACCTTC
.	TRBV28	.	TRBJ1-2	CASKRWQNYGYTF	TGTGCCAGCAAGCGATGGCAGAACTATGGCTACACCTTC
.	TRBV5-1	.	TRBJ2-3	CASSEQGTDTQYF	TGCGCCAGCAGCGAGCAGGGAACAGATACGCAGTATTTT
.	TRBV11-2	.	TRBJ1-4	CASREGGLNEKLFF	TGTGCCAGCCGAGAGGGGGGCCTAAATGAAAAACTGTTTTTT
.	TRBV5-1	few	TRBJ1-2	CASSSPTGHSRWYGYTF	TGCGCCAGCAGCTCCCCGACAGGTCACTCCAGGTGGTATGGCTACACCTTC
.	TRBV11-2	many	TRBJ2-3	CASSWDLTDTQYF	TGTGCCAGCAGCTGGGACCTCACAGATACGCAGTATTTT
.	TRBV18	.	TRBJ2-7	CASSPLLEDEQYF	TGTGCCAGCTCACCACTCTTGGAGGACGAGCAGTACTTC
.	TRBV28	few	TRBJ1-5	CASTDTFYSNQPQHF	TGTGCCAGCACGGACACCTTTTATAGCAATCAGCCCCAGCATTTT
.	TRBV2	once	TRBJ1-1	CASSDKRLNTEAFF	TGTGCCAGCAGTGATAAGAGGCTGAACACTGAAGCTTTCTTT
.	TRBV7-9	.	TRBJ1-2	CASSLGFREVKYGYTF	TGTGCCAGCAGCTTAGGGTTTCGGGAAGTTAAATATGGCTACACCTTC
.	TRBV5-1	.	TRBJ2-7	CASSPALQGTSYEQYF	TGCGCCAGCAGCCCGGCGTTACAGGGTACCTCCTACGAGCAGTACTTC
TRBD2	TRBV7-9	.	TRBJ2-7	CASSPGGALGLYEQYF	TGTGCCAGCAGCCCGGGGGGGGCGCTCGGACTCTACGAGCAGTACTTC
TRBD2	TRBV7-2	.	TRBJ2-3	CASSLVMRASGELPYF	TGTGCCAGCAGCTTAGTGATGCGGGCTAGCGGGGAGTTGCCGTATTTT
.	TRBV9	.	TRBJ2-6	CASSPRRDIGTSGANVLTF	TGTGCCAGCAGCCCGCGCCGGGACATTGGGACCTCTGGGGCCAACGTCCTGACTTTC
.	TRBV5-1	.	TRBJ1-6	CASSLRGNSPLHF	TGCGCCAGCAGCCTCAGAGGGAATTCACCCCTCCACTTT
.	TRBV28	.	TRBJ2-1	CASLTGGASYNEQFF	TGTGCCAGCCTAACCGGGGGCGCGTCCTACAATGAGCAGTTCTTC
TRBD2	TRBV7-2	.	TRBJ2-1	CASSLTSGDYNEQFF	TGTGCCAGCAGCTTGACTAGCGGGGACTACAATGAGCAGTTCTTC
.	TRBV18	.	TRBJ1-3	CASSPSGGAGNTIYF	TGTGCCAGCTCACCATCGGGCGGTGCTGGAAACACCATATATTTT
.	TRBV7-9	.	TRBJ2-2	CASSLGDQGELFF	TGTGCCAGCAGCTTAGGAGACCAGGGGGAGCTGTTTTTT